What follows describes a single TCR beta chain. Sequencing used immunoSEQ multiplex PCR; TCRdb keeps in-frame clones, though not all of them. The sample gives 360,000 or so clones, roughly 86% of which show up once; approximately 1% is in the top ten. This record belongs to a study of blood T cell repertoires in COVID-19. Background on the study: T cells, B-cell-depleted T cells, or PBMCs supplied cDNA or gDNA.

CDR3 length equals 15 residues. The V and J ends lost 5 bases and 4 bases respectively, with 18 bases between them. The germline CDR1 and CDR2 sequences are PRHDT and FYEKMQ (reference sequence). The study recruited people aged about 18 to 95 years across some 23 US areas. A PCR-confirmed or clinician-diagnosed COVID-19 case had contacted exposed participants within 2 weeks of entry. The source of this sequence is a woman aged 25-40 years who had been exposed to COVID-19. Sequencing was performed on PBMCs or T cells enriched from blood (not recorded which). V gene TRBV13 combines with J gene TRBJ2-7, with D possibly being TRBD2 (6 bases). The DNA for the CDR3 is TGTGCCAGCAGCCCCCCCGCGGGGCCCCTGTACGAGCAGTACTTC. Residues: CASSPPAGPLYEQYF.